This T cell receptor (beta chain) stems from a study of identical twins. In its sample, this clonotype was seen many times. Its cognate antigen is unknown. Whole-study results and caveats: Findings came from cross-sectional statistics, without long-term follow-up of donors. Monozygotic twins shared more out-of-frame TCR alpha than recombination models predicted.

After removal of 2 bases from V and 4 bases from J, the junction contained 5 bases not matched to a gene. The CDR3 contains 14 residues. The germline V gene encodes CDR1 SGHKS and CDR2 YYEKEE (reference sequence). All donors were healthy Caucasians. A template switching step contributed a universal primer site, while unique molecular identifiers were present in the cDNA. From the 5' RACE reads, TCRdb called clonotypes with MiXCR, one entry per CDR3 protein. The data show about 240,000 distinct CDR3 sequences, about 10% seen once. The specimen sequenced was memory T cells sorted from blood. The TCR originated in a man in his forties or fifties in good health. This chain joins TRBV5-5 and TRBJ1-1, with 7 bases matching TRBD1. The CDR3 spells CASSLGQGGTEAFF. DNA for the CDR3: TGTGCCAGCAGCTTAGGGCAGGGGGGCACTGAAGCTTTCTTT.